The TCR beta chain described here comes from a study of T cell responses to AZD1222 COVID-19 vaccine (dated by TCRdb to the early 2020s). The study in broad terms: TCR sequencing covered 233 trial participants: 200 to 220 given two doses of AZD1222 and around 25 given two doses of MenACWY control vaccine. Trial participants were enrolled by age into subgroups of 18-55, 56-69 and 70-plus years, and around 150, 29 and 61 TCR-sequenced participants, respectively, were included in these subgroups.

Here is what the overall study found, with its caveats: Vaccine-associated CD4 TCRs spanned the whole spike protein, with dominant responses in regions 160-218 and 743-854. No day 14 peak-response samples were available, so repertoires were characterized only after the peak T cell response. Reportedly, almost half of the unique spike-specific TCRs recognized epitopes lying outside the regions that are mutated in the B.1.351 and B.1.1.7 variants. Only a handful of AZD1222 recipients were SARS-CoV-2 seropositive at baseline, limiting conclusions about previously exposed vaccinees. In the small 56-69-year group, the increase in depth fell short of significance, most likely because of low power. A significant rise in spike-specific TCR breadth and depth was observed after two AZD1222 doses relative to day 0 and relative to MenACWY recipients. Most participants were white British and females outnumbered males, and the authors suggested that clonal diversity may have been underestimated.

There are 12 amino acids in the CDR3, from cysteine to phenylalanine inclusive. The read is trimmed to its CDR3 DNA, 36 bases read in frame from base 1. V is clipped by 5 bases and J by 7 bases, and the sequence between their germline boundaries is 8 bases long. Looking up the germline V gene yields CDR1 SGHNT and CDR2 YENEEA. The CDR3 regions of human TCRbeta chains were analyzed by immunosequencing. The study's processing was this. Repertoire TCRs were checked for matches against a reference library of SARS-CoV-2-specific TCRs that had been generated using the MIRA antigen-specificity platform. Breadth was defined as the fraction of unique TCRs that were SARS-CoV-2-associated. Depth was defined as the fraction of total T cells that were SARS-CoV-2-associated. Each spike-specific TCR was assigned to its reactive spike region and to a CD4 or CD8 class using the MIRA data. Log10-transformed breadth and depth values were compared by one-way ANOVA with Sidak's multiple comparisons tests. Drawn from immuneACCESS, this table holds only the in-frame rearrangements with V and J called that TCRdb kept. Clones are partly lost; checked studies trace under half to an unresolved V gene and leave the rest unexplained. V, J and clone size reflect that table, while D and trimming were determined from the DNA. The table for this sample lists roughly 100,000 clones; about 88% of them were counted only once. Around 45% of the sample is held by the ten biggest clonotypes.

This specimen's time point label, per the study, means: about 28 days (+/-7) after the second vaccine dose. AZD1222 recipients whose second dose came at about 4 weeks and those whose second dose came at about 12 weeks were combined into one group, since spike-specific TCR depth and breadth did not differ between the two schedules. Samples from vaccinated people were obtained from the UK trials COV001 and COV002, which included a single-blind randomized controlled phase 2/3 trial of AZD1222 (ChAdOx1 nCoV-19) in healthy adults. Trial participant PBMC samples were collected at day 0 and day 28 after the second dose for TCRbeta chain sequencing. Note on this clone: This clone's antigen is unknown. Base qualities are missing; no much larger clone stands one base away.

The specimen was peripheral blood, collected 28 days after the second AZD1222 dose. The TCR originated in an adult who received the AZD1222 COVID-19 vaccine. Recombination linked TRBV11-3 to TRBJ2-2, with no confidently assigned D gene. The CDR3 protein sequence reads: CASSPRVGELFF. In nucleotides, the sequence is TGTGCCAGCAGCCCTCGAGTCGGGGAGCTGTTTTTT. With the rest looked up from the reference TRBV11-3 and TRBJ2-2 genes rather than sequenced, the full variable domain is EAGVVQSPRYKIIEKKQPVAFWCNPISGHNTLYWYLQNLGQGPELLIRYENEEAVDDSQLPKDRFSAERLKGVDSTLKIQPAELGDSAVYLCASSPRVGELFFGEGSRLTVL.